Listed below are T cell receptor beta chains from one sample, sequenced in a study of blood T cell repertoires in COVID-19. Clones were sequenced by immunoSEQ multiplex PCR, and TCRdb holds only the in-frame ones, with some missing. The sample contains some 230,000 clones, 70% to 90% of which appear only once. The sample consisted of peripheral blood. The source of these receptors is a man aged 45-65 years who had recovered from COVID-19. CDR3s include the opening cysteine and the closing phenylalanine or tryptophan. A D gene is named only where the DNA matches it firmly. Clone sizes are given selectively: once, few, many, or a class where the clone is expanded.

V gene: TRBV9; J gene: TRBJ1-1; clone size: NA; D gene: NA; CDR3 protein: CASSVELTGNTEAFF; CDR3 DNA: TGTGCCAGCAGCGTAGAGTTGACAGGCAACACTGAAGCTTTCTTT
V gene: TRBV6-1; J gene: TRBJ2-2; clone size: NA; D gene: NA; CDR3 protein: CASSEAGVGTGELFF; CDR3 DNA: TGTGCCAGCAGTGAAGCGGGAGTTGGGACCGGGGAGCTGTTTTTT
V gene: TRBV10-3; J gene: TRBJ1-3; clone size: NA; D gene: NA; CDR3 protein: CAISRGYSGNTIYF; CDR3 DNA: TGTGCCATCAGCAGGGGATACTCTGGAAACACCATATATTTT
V gene: TRBV18; J gene: TRBJ1-1; clone size: NA; D gene: NA; CDR3 protein: CASRFGDTEAFF; CDR3 DNA: TGTGCCAGCCGATTCGGGGACACTGAAGCTTTCTTT
V gene: TRBV4-1; J gene: TRBJ2-5; clone size: NA; D gene: NA; CDR3 protein: CASSQNNQETQYF; CDR3 DNA: TGCGCCAGCAGCCAAAATAACCAAGAGACCCAGTACTTC
V gene: TRBV28; J gene: TRBJ1-2; clone size: NA; D gene: TRBD1; CDR3 protein: CASSSATGASYGYTF; CDR3 DNA: TGTGCCAGCAGTTCCGCGACAGGGGCAAGTTATGGCTACACCTTC
V gene: TRBV19; J gene: TRBJ2-1; clone size: few; D gene: NA; CDR3 protein: CASSPLSYNEQFF; CDR3 DNA: TGTGCCAGTAGTCCCCTCTCCTACAATGAGCAGTTCTTC
V gene: TRBV29-1; J gene: TRBJ2-3; clone size: NA; D gene: NA; CDR3 protein: CSVKVRGFSTDTQYF; CDR3 DNA: TGCAGCGTGAAGGTCCGGGGGTTTAGCACAGATACGCAGTATTTT
V gene: TRBV28; J gene: TRBJ2-3; clone size: NA; D gene: NA; CDR3 protein: CASSPLLQSTDTQYF; CDR3 DNA: TGTGCCAGCAGCCCCTTATTGCAGAGCACAGATACGCAGTATTTT
V gene: TRBV4-1; J gene: TRBJ2-7; clone size: NA; D gene: NA; CDR3 protein: CASSQDPGSLYEQYF; CDR3 DNA: TGCGCCAGCAGCCAAGATCCCGGGAGTCTCTACGAGCAGTACTTC
V gene: TRBV2; J gene: TRBJ1-4; clone size: NA; D gene: NA; CDR3 protein: CASSDRGSPNEKLFF; CDR3 DNA: TGTGCCAGCAGTGATAGGGGTTCCCCTAATGAAAAACTGTTTTTT
V gene: TRBV7-9; J gene: TRBJ2-3; clone size: NA; D gene: TRBD1; CDR3 protein: CASSFGQGAGTDTQYF; CDR3 DNA: TGTGCCAGCAGCTTCGGACAGGGGGCAGGTACAGATACGCAGTATTTT
V gene: TRBV18; J gene: TRBJ2-7; clone size: NA; D gene: NA; CDR3 protein: CASSPGSGLGEQYF; CDR3 DNA: TGTGCCAGCTCACCCGGGAGCGGCTTGGGCGAGCAGTACTTC
V gene: TRBV12-3/TRBV12-4; J gene: TRBJ2-4; clone size: NA; D gene: TRBD1; CDR3 protein: CASPGQGARIQYF; CDR3 DNA: TGTGCCAGTCCGGGACAGGGGGCTCGGATTCAGTACTTC
V gene: TRBV18; J gene: TRBJ1-2; clone size: NA; D gene: TRBD1; CDR3 protein: CASSPDRGVGYTF; CDR3 DNA: TGTGCCAGCTCACCTGACAGGGGCGTCGGCTACACCTTC
V gene: TRBV7-8; J gene: TRBJ2-1; clone size: NA; D gene: TRBD2; CDR3 protein: CASSLGGAGLNNEQFF; CDR3 DNA: TGTGCCAGCAGCTTGGGAGGAGCGGGACTAAACAATGAGCAGTTCTTC
V gene: TRBV19; J gene: TRBJ2-7; clone size: NA; D gene: TRBD1; CDR3 protein: CASSITGTASYEQYF; CDR3 DNA: TGTGCCAGTAGTATAACCGGGACAGCGAGCTACGAGCAGTACTTC
V gene: TRBV18; J gene: TRBJ2-7; clone size: NA; D gene: NA; CDR3 protein: CASSPLADSYEQYF; CDR3 DNA: TGTGCCAGCTCACCCTTAGCGGACTCCTACGAGCAGTACTTC
V gene: TRBV5-1; J gene: TRBJ2-1; clone size: NA; D gene: TRBD2; CDR3 protein: CASSSGTSAYNEQFF; CDR3 DNA: TGCGCCAGCAGCTCGGGGACTAGCGCCTACAATGAGCAGTTCTTC
V gene: TRBV2; J gene: TRBJ2-7; clone size: few; D gene: TRBD2; CDR3 protein: CASIPLAGTSYEQYF; CDR3 DNA: TGTGCCAGCATCCCGTTAGCGGGAACGTCCTACGAGCAGTACTTC